The rows below give T cell receptor beta chains drawn from one sample of a study of blood T cell repertoires in COVID-19. Clones were read by immunoSEQ multiplex PCR, and TCRdb kept only the in-frame ones, dropping some. The data contain more than 85,000 clones, approximately 90% of them seen just once; the ten biggest clones take up roughly 4.3%. The sample taken for sequencing was peripheral blood. The source of these receptors is a man between 65 and 85 years old with acute or convalescent COVID-19. Both conserved end residues are part of each CDR3. The order of the fields is D gene, J gene, clone size, V gene, CDR3 DNA, CDR3 protein. A D gene is named only where the DNA matches it firmly. For some rows the clone size is stated as once, few or many, or as a class when expanded; others skip it.

d_gene: TRBD1
j_gene: TRBJ1-1
abundance: .
v_gene: TRBV29-1
CDR3nt: TGCAGCGTCGATGCCGGGGACAGCACTGAAGCTTTCTTT
CDR3aa: CSVDAGDSTEAFF

d_gene: TRBD1
j_gene: TRBJ2-2
abundance: few
v_gene: TRBV5-1
CDR3nt: TGCGCCAGCAGCCCGGGGACAGGGTCGTACACCGGGGAGCTGTTTTTT
CDR3aa: CASSPGTGSYTGELFF

d_gene: .
j_gene: TRBJ2-7
abundance: .
v_gene: TRBV2
CDR3nt: TGTGCCAGCAGCGGGGGTGGGGGATCATACGAGCAGTACTTC
CDR3aa: CASSGGGGSYEQYF

d_gene: TRBD2
j_gene: TRBJ2-5
abundance: .
v_gene: TRBV6-2/TRBV6-3
CDR3nt: TGTGCCAGCAGTTACGGGCGGGGGAAGGAGACCCAGTACTTC
CDR3aa: CASSYGRGKETQYF

d_gene: .
j_gene: TRBJ2-7
abundance: .
v_gene: TRBV3-1/TRBV3-2
CDR3nt: TGTGCCAGCTCGCCAGGGACCTACGAGCAGTACTTC
CDR3aa: CASSPGTYEQYF

d_gene: .
j_gene: TRBJ2-3
abundance: .
v_gene: TRBV6-5
CDR3nt: TGTGCCAGCATACAAGGGGCCACAGATACGCAGTATTTT
CDR3aa: CASIQGATDTQYF

d_gene: TRBD2
j_gene: TRBJ2-3
abundance: .
v_gene: TRBV6-1
CDR3nt: TGTGCCAGCAGTGAAGCGGCGGGGGGGAGCGTAAACACGCAGTATTTT
CDR3aa: CASSEAAGGSVNTQYF

d_gene: TRBD1
j_gene: TRBJ2-5
abundance: .
v_gene: TRBV30
CDR3nt: TGTGCCCAAGGGACAGGGAACCAAGAGACCCAGTACTTC
CDR3aa: CAQGTGNQETQYF

d_gene: .
j_gene: TRBJ1-2
abundance: few
v_gene: TRBV30
CDR3nt: TGTGCCTGGAGTCACCAGGTATCGAACTATGGCTACACCTTC
CDR3aa: CAWSHQVSNYGYTF

d_gene: .
j_gene: TRBJ1-6
abundance: .
v_gene: TRBV6-1
CDR3nt: TGTGCCAGCACGAGGGTTAGGAATTCACCCCTCCACTTT
CDR3aa: CASTRVRNSPLHF

d_gene: .
j_gene: TRBJ2-2
abundance: .
v_gene: TRBV7-9
CDR3nt: TGTGCCAGCAGCTTAAGTAGCACCGGGGAGCTGTTTTTT
CDR3aa: CASSLSSTGELFF

d_gene: TRBD1
j_gene: TRBJ1-5
abundance: .
v_gene: TRBV6-2/TRBV6-3
CDR3nt: TGTGCCAGCAGTTTCGGACAGGGATGGCAGAATCAGCCCCAGCATTTT
CDR3aa: CASSFGQGWQNQPQHF

d_gene: TRBD1
j_gene: TRBJ1-4
abundance: .
v_gene: TRBV3-1/TRBV3-2
CDR3nt: TGTGCCAGCAGCCCGCGACAGGGTGGGACTAATGAAAAACTGTTTTTT
CDR3aa: CASSPRQGGTNEKLFF

d_gene: TRBD1
j_gene: TRBJ2-5
abundance: .
v_gene: TRBV28
CDR3nt: TGTGCCAGCAGTTCCCCCGGGACAGCTGAGACCCAGTACTTC
CDR3aa: CASSSPGTAETQYF

d_gene: TRBD2
j_gene: TRBJ2-5
abundance: .
v_gene: TRBV5-4
CDR3nt: TGTGCCAGCAGGGGAGGGGCACAAGAGACCCAGTACTTC
CDR3aa: CASRGGAQETQYF

d_gene: .
j_gene: TRBJ1-1
abundance: .
v_gene: TRBV18
CDR3nt: TGTGCCAGCTCACCTTCCGGACAAATGAACACTGAAGCTTTCTTT
CDR3aa: CASSPSGQMNTEAFF

d_gene: TRBD1
j_gene: TRBJ1-6
abundance: once
v_gene: TRBV30
CDR3nt: TGTGCCTGGGACAGGGGCGACGGTTCACCCCTCCACTTT
CDR3aa: CAWDRGDGSPLHF

d_gene: .
j_gene: TRBJ1-6
abundance: once
v_gene: TRBV9
CDR3nt: TGTGCCAGCAGCGTAGGTAGCTCCTATAATTCACCCCTCCACTTT
CDR3aa: CASSVGSSYNSPLHF

d_gene: .
j_gene: TRBJ2-6
abundance: .
v_gene: TRBV10-1
CDR3nt: TGCGCCAGCAGTGAGTCTGCCGCGGGGGCCAACGTCCTGACTTTC
CDR3aa: CASSESAAGANVLTF

d_gene: TRBD1
j_gene: TRBJ1-4
abundance: .
v_gene: TRBV6-5
CDR3nt: TGTGCCAGCACCGGAAAGGAAGGGGGCATTGAAAAACTGTTTTTT
CDR3aa: CASTGKEGGIEKLFF

d_gene: .
j_gene: TRBJ1-4
abundance: .
v_gene: TRBV6-5
CDR3nt: TGTGCCAGCAGATACAGCTCAACTAATGAAAAACTGTTTTTT
CDR3aa: CASRYSSTNEKLFF

d_gene: .
j_gene: TRBJ1-4
abundance: .
v_gene: TRBV18
CDR3nt: TGTGCCAGCTCACCCTCCGGGATCAACGACGGGGAACTGTTTTTT
CDR3aa: CASSPSGINDGELFF

d_gene: .
j_gene: TRBJ2-2
abundance: .
v_gene: TRBV6-6
CDR3nt: TGTGCCAGCAGTTACTCGATAGACACCGGGGAGCTGTTTTTT
CDR3aa: CASSYSIDTGELFF

d_gene: .
j_gene: TRBJ1-3
abundance: .
v_gene: TRBV18
CDR3nt: TGTGCCGCGGGGGCAAACTCTGGAAACACCATATATTTT
CDR3aa: CAAGANSGNTIYF

d_gene: .
j_gene: TRBJ1-2
abundance: .
v_gene: TRBV4-2
CDR3nt: TGTGCCAGCAGCCAAGCTGCGGCAGGGGCTGGCTACACCTTC
CDR3aa: CASSQAAAGAGYTF

d_gene: .
j_gene: TRBJ1-2
abundance: .
v_gene: TRBV5-1
CDR3nt: TGCGCCAGCAGCCCGGGGGGACACTACTCCTATGGCTACACCTTC
CDR3aa: CASSPGGHYSYGYTF

d_gene: .
j_gene: TRBJ1-4
abundance: .
v_gene: TRBV5-1
CDR3nt: TGCGCCAGCAGAGGTCGGCAGGGATTTCTAAATTGCGAAAAACTGTTTTTT
CDR3aa: CASRGRQGFLNCEKLFF

d_gene: .
j_gene: TRBJ2-3
abundance: once
v_gene: TRBV6-5
CDR3nt: TGTGCCAGCAGTTACGGGGGTAGCGGTTCGTATACGCAGTATTTT
CDR3aa: CASSYGGSGSYTQYF

d_gene: .
j_gene: TRBJ2-1
abundance: .
v_gene: TRBV5-1
CDR3nt: TGCGCCAGCAGCTCCCTTAAGGGGCGGGGCTCCTACAATGAGCAGTTCTTC
CDR3aa: CASSSLKGRGSYNEQFF

d_gene: .
j_gene: TRBJ1-2
abundance: .
v_gene: TRBV6-5
CDR3nt: TGTGCCAGCAGTCCGACCCAGGGGTCAAGGGGTGGCTACACCTTC
CDR3aa: CASSPTQGSRGGYTF

d_gene: .
j_gene: TRBJ1-2
abundance: .
v_gene: TRBV30
CDR3nt: TGTGCCTGTCAATTCCCACAGGCGCTCTATGGCTACACCTTC
CDR3aa: CACQFPQALYGYTF

d_gene: .
j_gene: TRBJ1-1
abundance: .
v_gene: TRBV5-1
CDR3nt: TGCGCCAGCAGCCGCGACAGGCCGGGGAACACTGAAGCTTTCTTT
CDR3aa: CASSRDRPGNTEAFF

d_gene: .
j_gene: TRBJ1-1
abundance: few
v_gene: TRBV5-1
CDR3nt: TGCGCCAGCACCGAGCCGGGGGGCAGCACTGAAGCTTTCTTT
CDR3aa: CASTEPGGSTEAFF

d_gene: .
j_gene: TRBJ1-6
abundance: few
v_gene: TRBV7-9
CDR3nt: TGTGCCAGCAGCTCCTCCATGGGGGCATGGTCCTATAATTCACCCCTCCACTTT
CDR3aa: CASSSSMGAWSYNSPLHF

d_gene: .
j_gene: TRBJ2-4
abundance: .
v_gene: TRBV5-4
CDR3nt: TGTGCCAGCTATTCGCAGGGATCGGCCAAAAACATTCAGTACTTC
CDR3aa: CASYSQGSAKNIQYF